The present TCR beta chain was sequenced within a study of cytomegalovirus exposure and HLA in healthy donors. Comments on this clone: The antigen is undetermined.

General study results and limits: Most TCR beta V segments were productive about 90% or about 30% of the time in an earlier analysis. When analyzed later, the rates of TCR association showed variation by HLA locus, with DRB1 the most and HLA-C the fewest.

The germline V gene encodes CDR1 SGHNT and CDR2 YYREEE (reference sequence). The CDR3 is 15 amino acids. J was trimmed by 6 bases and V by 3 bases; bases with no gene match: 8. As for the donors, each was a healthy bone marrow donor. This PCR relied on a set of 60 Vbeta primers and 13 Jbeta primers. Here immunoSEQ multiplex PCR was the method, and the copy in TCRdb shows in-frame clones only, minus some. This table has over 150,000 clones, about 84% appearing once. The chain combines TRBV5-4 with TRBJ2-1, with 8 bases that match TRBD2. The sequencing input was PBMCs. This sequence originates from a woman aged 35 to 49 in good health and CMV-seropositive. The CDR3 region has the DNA TGTGCCAGCAGCTCCGAAGCGGGAGTCCCCAATGAGCAGTTCTTC. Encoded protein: CASSSEAGVPNEQFF.